One and the same sample provided the 27 T cell receptor beta chains below, sequenced in a study of T cells in localized non-small cell lung cancer. The data were produced by immunoSEQ multiplex PCR, yet TCRdb's version contains in-frame clones alone and is incomplete. Of over 70,000 clones listed, under 95% are singletons. The source material was PBMCs, sampled before any cancer treatment. These receptors originate from a woman aged 40-69 years with stage II squamous cell lung carcinoma.

V gene TRBV18 combines with J gene TRBJ2-1, with 10 bases aligning to TRBD1. Looked up from germline, CDR1 is KGHSH and CDR2 is LQKENI. The CDR3 loop spans 17 amino acids. V dropped 6 bases and J dropped 8; count of bases not matched to a gene: 16. CDR3 DNA sequence: TGTGCCAGCTCTCCGGGTCGGGACAGGGGCCAAGGGGATGAGCAGTTCTTC. It encodes CASSPGRDRGQGDEQFF.

This clone was observed a handful of times. V gene TRBV6-1 combines with J gene TRBJ2-1; no reliable D call. Germline values: CDR1 MNHNS, CDR2 SASEGT. The V and J ends lost 7 bases and 4 bases respectively, with 14 bases between them. The CDR3 is made up of 14 amino acids. In nucleotides, the CDR3 is TGTGCCAGCAAACGAGCCGGTATTTACAATGAGCAGTTCTTC. Amino acids: CASKRAGIYNEQFF.

The genes are TRBV6-5 and TRBJ1-2, with D possibly TRBD1 on 5 matching bases. CDR3 size: 14 residues. V lost 5 bases, J lost 2 bases, and 12 bases lay in between. Germline V CDR1 and CDR2: MNHEY, SVGAGI. The chain's CDR3 is CASSAGFSNYGYTF. CDR3 in DNA: TGTGCCAGCAGTGCAGGGTTTTCCAACTATGGCTACACCTTC.

The rearrangement links TRBV19 to TRBJ1-2; perhaps TRBD1 as D (5 bases). Germline values: CDR1 LNHDA, CDR2 SQIVND (reference sequence). V was clipped by 3 bases and J by 6 bases, with 11 bases between them. The CDR3 is 13 amino acids. CDR3 in DNA: TGTGCCAGTAGTATTCGAGGGGCTGATGGCTACACCTTC. Its protein product is CASSIRGADGYTF.

The chain is built from TRBV5-1 and TRBJ2-2; D might be TRBD2 (6 bases). The CDR3 runs 15 residues. Trimming pared 0 bases from V and 4 bases from J, leaving 10 bases between. The germline V gene has CDR1 SGHRS and CDR2 YFSETQ. CDR3 nucleotides: TGCGCCAGCAGCTTGGGGACTATGGGCACCGGGGAGCTGTTTTTT. It is translated as CASSLGTMGTGELFF.

The chain carries TRBV19 and TRBJ2-2, with TRBD2 matching over 7 bases. Per germline, CDR1 LNHDA and CDR2 SQIVND (reference sequence). The CDR3 has 16 residues. Trimming removed 6 bases from V and 3 bases from J; junction bases left unmatched: 10. CDR3 sequence: CASRAYSGVDTGELFF. In DNA, the CDR3 is TGTGCCAGTAGGGCATACAGCGGGGTTGACACCGGGGAGCTGTTTTTT.

CDR3 sequence: CASSSTGTGILNTEAFF. The DNA of the CDR3 is TGCGCCAGCAGCTCGACCGGGACAGGGATTCTTAACACTGAAGCTTTCTTT. The chain couples TRBV5-1 to TRBJ1-1, with 9 bases aligning to TRBD1. The V gene end was trimmed by 3 bases and the J gene end by 2 bases; junction bases not matched to a gene: 11. Germline CDR1 and CDR2: SGHRS and YFSETQ. CDR3 size: 17 residues.

The count of this clone is one. The chain links TRBV27 to TRBJ2-7, with 7 bases fitting TRBD1. Germline values: CDR1 MNHEY, CDR2 SMNVEV (reference sequence). The CDR3 extends over 12 amino acids. V was pared by 6 bases and J by 6 bases, with 5 bases of the junction left unmatched. CDR3 region: CASRRQGSEQYF. In nucleotides, the CDR3 is TGTGCCAGCAGGAGACAGGGCAGCGAGCAGTACTTC.

The chain is built from TRBV4-2 and TRBJ2-3; TRBD1 might be the D (6 bases). The V end was cut by 2 bases, the J end by 2 bases, with 14 bases between. The CDR3 length is 16 residues. Germline lookup yields CDR1 LGHNA and CDR2 YNFKEQ. The CDR3 DNA reads as TGTGCCAGCAGCCAAAGCCCGGGACACCTCACAGATACGCAGTATTTT. Its protein product is CASSQSPGHLTDTQYF.

DNA of the CDR3: TGTGCCAGTTCCCAAGGGGGCCCCGGGGAGCTGTTTTTT. As protein: CASSQGGPGELFF. This chain links TRBV19 with TRBJ2-2, with TRBD1 identical over 7 bases. The J segment lost 6 bases and the V segment lost 8 bases, leaving 6 bases of the junction unmatched. CDR3 length: 13 residues. Germline V gene sequence: CDR1 LNHDA, CDR2 SQIVND (reference sequence).

V is TRBV27 and J is TRBJ2-3; TRBD2 is a possible D gene (6 bases). The CDR3 consists of 13 residues. From germline, CDR1 is MNHEY and CDR2 SMNVEV (reference sequence). V dropped 4 bases and J dropped 4 bases, with 9 bases sitting between them. The CDR3 spells CASSWTIADTQYF. Here the CDR3 DNA reads TGTGCCAGCAGTTGGACTATCGCAGATACGCAGTATTTT.

The chain has TRBV4-1 and TRBJ1-1; no reliable D call. Germline V gene data show CDR1 as MGHRA and CDR2 as YSYEKL. V was trimmed by 4 bases and J by 6 bases, leaving 9 bases between them. This CDR3 region has 12 residues. CDR3 coding DNA: TGCGCCAGCAGCCCCTCTGGGGCTGAAGCTTTCTTT. This encodes CASSPSGAEAFF.

This clone has a single count. This chain connects TRBV6-5 to TRBJ2-7; 7 bases fit TRBD2. The CDR3 has 13 amino acids. Germline V gene lookup returns CDR1 MNHEY and CDR2 SVGAGI. V gave up 10 bases and J gave up 7 bases; unmatched junction bases: 13. The CDR3 bases are TGTGCCACCCAGACAGCGCCGGGGGGAGAGCAGTACTTC. It specifies CATQTAPGGEQYF.

This rearrangement joins TRBV7-9 to TRBJ2-7; D not resolved. Per germline, CDR1 SEHNR and CDR2 FQNEAQ (reference sequence). The CDR3 loop spans 11 amino acids. The V gene lost 5 bases and the J gene lost 5 bases, with 7 bases spanning the gap. This CDR3 reads CASSPRHEQYF. The CDR3 DNA reads as TGTGCCAGCAGCCCGAGACACGAGCAGTACTTC.

The J gene is TRBJ1-1, the V gene TRBV11-1; D call uncertain. Trimming removed 5 bases from V and 4 bases from J, with 14 bases in between. Germline CDR1 is SGHAT and CDR2 is FQDESV (reference sequence). This CDR3 is 14 amino acids long. CDR3 nucleotides: TGTGCCAGCAGCCTTTTCGGTCCGGGCACTGAAGCTTTCTTT. The encoded protein is CASSLFGPGTEAFF.

V gene TRBV30 combines with J gene TRBJ1-3, with a weak D call TRBD1 (5 bases). The germline gives CDR1 GTSNPN, CDR2 SVGIG (reference sequence). The CDR3 is made up of 13 amino acids. V was shortened by 2 bases and J by 2 bases, with 7 bases between the two germline ends. The CDR3: CAWSQGAGNTIYF. CDR3 in DNA: TGTGCCTGGAGTCAAGGGGCTGGAAACACCATATATTTT.

V is TRBV19 and J is TRBJ2-2; TRBD2 aligns across 15 bases. V was clipped by 5 bases and J by 4 bases; unmatched bases: 11. The CDR3 runs 19 residues. CDR1 and CDR2 from the germline V gene are LNHDA and SQIVND (reference sequence). The CDR3 region has the DNA TGTGCCAGTAGTCAAGACCGGACTAGCGGGAGGGCCGGCACCGGGGAGCTGTTTTTT. Its translation: CASSQDRTSGRAGTGELFF.

This clone has a single count. The genes are TRBV19 and TRBJ1-6; no reliable D call. Looked up from germline, CDR1 is LNHDA and CDR2 is SQIVND (reference sequence). This CDR3 has 13 residues. V shed 1 base and J shed 7 bases, with 5 bases lying between them. The CDR3 loop is CASSIVGNSPLHF. CDR3 nucleotides: TGTGCCAGTAGTATAGTCGGGAATTCACCCCTCCACTTT.

The V and J genes are TRBV18 and TRBJ1-1, with a tentative D call TRBD1 (5 bases). Trimming pared 6 bases from V and 7 bases from J, leaving 15 bases between. Germline V gives CDR1 KGHSH, CDR2 LQKENI. This CDR3 spans 13 amino acids. CDR3 amino acids: CASSKSGPGEAFF. CDR3 nucleotides: TGTGCCAGCTCTAAATCGGGGCCGGGTGAAGCTTTCTTT.

This chain uses TRBV7-6 with TRBJ2-4, with TRBD1 matching 12 bases. The CDR3 totals 18 residues. V lost 5 bases, J lost 2 bases, and 10 bases stayed unmatched. Germline V gene sequence: CDR1 SGHVS, CDR2 FNYEAQ. CDR3 DNA: TGTGCCAGCAGCCCATTGGGACAGGGGGCAGTGTCCAAAAACATTCAGTACTTC. It encodes CASSPLGQGAVSKNIQYF. The variable domain in full, with the rest retrieved from reference TRBV7-6 and TRBJ2-4, is GAGVSQSPRYKVTKRGQDVALRCDPISGHVSLYWYRQALGQGPEFLTYFNYEAQQDKSGLPNDRFSAERPEGSISTLTIQRTEQRDSAMYRCASSPLGQGAVSKNIQYFGAGTRLSVL.

The gene calls are TRBV21-1 and TRBJ1-1. TRBV21-1 is classified as a pseudogene. The CDR3 covers 18 residues. The CDR3 DNA reads TGTGCCAGCAGCCCCGTACCTGTGACGGAGACGATGAACACTGAAGCTTTCTTT. Protein sequence: CASSPVPVTETMNTEAFF.

The rearrangement links TRBV5-4 to TRBJ1-1; 8 bases are a match to TRBD1. This CDR3 contains 13 residues. Germline trimming cut 3 bases from V and 10 bases from J; bases unmatched to any gene: 8. In germline, CDR1 is SGHNT, CDR2 YYREEE (reference sequence). The CDR3 DNA is TGTGCCAGCAGCTCGACAGGGGCAAGGGGAGCTTTCTTT. Its translation: CASSSTGARGAFF. Based on the CDR3 plus reference TRBV5-4 and TRBJ1-1, the full variable domain is ETGVTQSPTHLIKTRGQQVTLRCSSQSGHNTVSWYQQALGQGPQFIFQYYREEENGRGNFPPRFSGLQFPNYSSELNVNALELDDSALYLCASSSTGARGAFFGQGTRLTVV.

The V gene is TRBV5-8, the J gene TRBJ2-1; D is uncertain. CDR1 and CDR2 from the germline V gene are SGHTS and YDEGEE. This CDR3 is built from 16 residues. The germline V and J ends were trimmed by 0 bases and 3 bases, with 13 bases remaining between them. In DNA form, the CDR3 reads TGTGCCAGCAGCTTGGGGGGTCGGCGGAACTACAATGAGCAGTTCTTC. Translation gives CASSLGGRRNYNEQFF.

The chain carries TRBV19 and TRBJ2-3; 7 bases are shared with TRBD2. The germline V gene has CDR1 LNHDA and CDR2 SQIVND (reference sequence). Germline trimming cut 5 bases from V and 4 bases from J; bases unmatched to any gene: 9. This CDR3 contains 15 residues. CDR3 DNA sequence: TGTGCCAGTAGTTGGGGAGGGGTAGGGGCAGATACGCAGTATTTT. Translation gives CASSWGGVGADTQYF.

The CDR3 DNA is TGTGCCTGGAGTCGTTTTAATTCACCCCTCCACTTT. Translation: CAWSRFNSPLHF. The V and J genes are TRBV30 and TRBJ1-6; D is undetermined. The CDR3 is 12 amino acids. The V gene lost 2 bases and the J gene lost 6 bases, with 5 bases spanning the gap. Germline CDR1 GTSNPN, CDR2 SVGIG (reference sequence).

This chain joins TRBV7-2 and TRBJ2-7; D may be TRBD2 (6 bases). The CDR3 is made up of 13 amino acids. The germline CDR1 and CDR2 sequences are SGHTA and FQGNSA. Trimming pared 2 bases from V and 3 bases from J, leaving 8 bases between. The CDR3 spells CASSLRGIYEQYF. CDR3 DNA sequence: TGTGCCAGCAGCTTACGGGGGATCTACGAGCAGTACTTC.

This clone turned up a few times. J is TRBJ2-7 and V is TRBV25-1; D uncertain. V shed 4 bases and J shed 3 bases, with 13 bases lying between them. Germline V gene sequence: CDR1 MGHDK, CDR2 SYGVNS. The CDR3 contains 14 residues. The CDR3 DNA reads TGTGCCAGCAGTGGTAGTACTGATAACTACGAGCAGTACTTC. Amino acids: CASSGSTDNYEQYF.